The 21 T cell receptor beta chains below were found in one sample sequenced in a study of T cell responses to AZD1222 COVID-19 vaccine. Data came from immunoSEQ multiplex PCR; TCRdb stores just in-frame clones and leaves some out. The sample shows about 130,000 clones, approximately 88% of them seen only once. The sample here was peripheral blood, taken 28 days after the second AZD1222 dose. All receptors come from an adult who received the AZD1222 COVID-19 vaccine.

The DNA for the CDR3 is TGTGCCATCAGTGAGTCTACGGCAAGGGGGCATAAAACTGAAGCTTTCTTT. Protein: CAISESTARGHKTEAFF. The chain links TRBV10-3 to TRBJ1-1; 7 bases match TRBD1. J gave up 5 bases and V 0 bases, and 12 bases lay outside the gene matches. The germline V gene has CDR1 ENHRY and CDR2 SYGVKD. The CDR3 is 17 residues long.

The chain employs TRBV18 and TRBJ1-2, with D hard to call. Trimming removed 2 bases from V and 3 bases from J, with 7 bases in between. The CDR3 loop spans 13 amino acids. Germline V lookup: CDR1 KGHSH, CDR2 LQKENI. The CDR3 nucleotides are TGTGCCAGCTCACCAGACACTGACTATGGCTACACCTTC. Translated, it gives CASSPDTDYGYTF.

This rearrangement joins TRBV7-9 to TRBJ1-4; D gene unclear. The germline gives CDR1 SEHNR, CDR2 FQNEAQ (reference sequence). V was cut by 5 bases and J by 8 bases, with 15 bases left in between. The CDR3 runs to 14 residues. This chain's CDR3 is CASSPVPRSEKLFF. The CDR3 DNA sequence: TGTGCCAGCAGCCCGGTACCTCGGTCCGAAAAACTGTTTTTT.

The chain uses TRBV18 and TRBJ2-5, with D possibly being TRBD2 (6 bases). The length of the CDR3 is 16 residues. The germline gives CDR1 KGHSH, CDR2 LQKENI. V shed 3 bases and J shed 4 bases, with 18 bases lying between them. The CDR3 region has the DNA TGTGCCAGCTCACCCCAGCAGAGTGGGGGAGGAGAGACCCAGTACTTC. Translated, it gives CASSPQQSGGGETQYF.

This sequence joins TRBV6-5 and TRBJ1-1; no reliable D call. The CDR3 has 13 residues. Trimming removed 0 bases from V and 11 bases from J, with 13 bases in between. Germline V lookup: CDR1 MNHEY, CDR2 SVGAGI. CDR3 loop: CASSYSHASDAFF. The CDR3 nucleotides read TGTGCCAGCAGTTACTCCCACGCGAGTGATGCTTTCTTT.

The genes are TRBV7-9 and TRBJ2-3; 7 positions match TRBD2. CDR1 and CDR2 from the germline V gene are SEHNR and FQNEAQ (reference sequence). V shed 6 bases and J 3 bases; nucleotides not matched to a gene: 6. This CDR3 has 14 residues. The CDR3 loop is CASSFPGRTDTQYF. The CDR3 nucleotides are TGTGCCAGCAGTTTCCCCGGGAGGACAGATACGCAGTATTTT.

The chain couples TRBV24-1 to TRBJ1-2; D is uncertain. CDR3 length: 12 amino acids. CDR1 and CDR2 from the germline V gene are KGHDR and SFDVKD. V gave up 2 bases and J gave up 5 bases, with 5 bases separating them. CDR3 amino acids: CATSDYSYGYTF. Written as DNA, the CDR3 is TGTGCCACCAGTGATTATTCATATGGCTACACCTTC.

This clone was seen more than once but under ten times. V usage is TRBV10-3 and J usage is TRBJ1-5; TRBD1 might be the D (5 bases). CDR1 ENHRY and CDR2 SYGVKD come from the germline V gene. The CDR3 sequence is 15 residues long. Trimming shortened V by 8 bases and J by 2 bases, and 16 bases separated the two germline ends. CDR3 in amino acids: CAIAGDLGGNQPQHF. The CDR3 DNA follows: TGTGCCATCGCCGGGGACCTTGGGGGCAATCAGCCCCAGCATTTT.

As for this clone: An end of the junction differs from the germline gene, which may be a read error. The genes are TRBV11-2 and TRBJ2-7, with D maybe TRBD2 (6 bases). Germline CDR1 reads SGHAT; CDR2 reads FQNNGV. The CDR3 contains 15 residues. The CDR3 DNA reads TGTGCCAGCAGCTTAGTGGGACTCGGCTCCCACGAGCAGTACTTC. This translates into CASSLVGLGSHEQYF. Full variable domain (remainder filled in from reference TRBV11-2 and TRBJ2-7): EAGVAQSPRYKIIEKRQSVAFWCNPISGHATLYWYQQILGQGPKLLIQFQNNGVVDDSQLPKDRFSAERLKGVDSTLKIQPAKLEDSAVYLCASSLVGLGSHEQYFGPGTRLTVT.

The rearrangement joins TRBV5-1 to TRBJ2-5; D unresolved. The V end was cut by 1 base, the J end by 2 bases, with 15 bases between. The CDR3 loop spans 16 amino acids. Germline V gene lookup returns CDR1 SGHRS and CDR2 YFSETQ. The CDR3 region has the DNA TGCGCCAGCAGCTTGTGGATTTTTGGAAAACAAGAGACCCAGTACTTC. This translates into CASSLWIFGKQETQYF.

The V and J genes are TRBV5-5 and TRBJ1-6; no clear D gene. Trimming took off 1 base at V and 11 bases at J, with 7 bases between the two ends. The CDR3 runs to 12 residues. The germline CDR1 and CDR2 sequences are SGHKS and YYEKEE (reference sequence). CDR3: CASSLLGTPLHF. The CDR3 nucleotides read TGTGCCAGCAGCTTGTTAGGAACACCCCTCCACTTT.

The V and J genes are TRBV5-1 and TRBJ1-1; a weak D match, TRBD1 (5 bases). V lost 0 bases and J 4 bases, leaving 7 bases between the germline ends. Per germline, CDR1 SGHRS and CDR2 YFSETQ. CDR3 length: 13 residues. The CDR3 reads CASSLAGTTEAFF. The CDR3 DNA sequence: TGCGCCAGCAGCTTGGCAGGGACCACTGAAGCTTTCTTT.

CDR3 region: CAWGFGMDTEAFF. CDR3 nucleotide sequence: TGTGCCTGGGGTTTCGGGATGGACACTGAAGCTTTCTTT. The chain has TRBV30 and TRBJ1-1, with unresolved D. Germline CDR1 GTSNPN, CDR2 SVGIG (reference sequence). The CDR3 runs 13 residues. V lost 5 bases and J lost 3, with 13 bases in between.

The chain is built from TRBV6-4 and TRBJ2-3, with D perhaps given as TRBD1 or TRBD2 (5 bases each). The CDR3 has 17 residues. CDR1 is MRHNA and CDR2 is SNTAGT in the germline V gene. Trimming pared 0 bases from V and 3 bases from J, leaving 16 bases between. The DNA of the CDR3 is TGTGCCAGCAGTGACTCAGTCGAGGGGTCTTCTACAGATACGCAGTATTTT. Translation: CASSDSVEGSSTDTQYF.

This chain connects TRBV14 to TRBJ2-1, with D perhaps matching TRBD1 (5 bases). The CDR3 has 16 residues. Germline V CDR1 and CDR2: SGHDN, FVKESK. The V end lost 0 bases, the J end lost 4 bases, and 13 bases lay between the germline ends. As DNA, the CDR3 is TGTGCCAGCAGCCAAGAGGGCAGGGTTCCATACAATGAGCAGTTCTTC. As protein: CASSQEGRVPYNEQFF. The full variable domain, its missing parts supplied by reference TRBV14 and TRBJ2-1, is EAGVTQFPSHSVIEKGQTVTLRCDPISGHDNLYWYRRVMGKEIKFLLHFVKESKQDESGMPNNRFLAERTGGTYSTLKVQPAELEDSGVYFCASSQEGRVPYNEQFFGPGTRLTVL.

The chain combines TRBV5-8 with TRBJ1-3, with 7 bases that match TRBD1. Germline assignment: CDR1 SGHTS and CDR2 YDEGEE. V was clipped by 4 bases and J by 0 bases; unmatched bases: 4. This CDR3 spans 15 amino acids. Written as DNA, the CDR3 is TGTGCCAGCAGCAGCGACAGGGCCTCTGGAAACACCATATATTTT. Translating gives CASSSDRASGNTIYF.

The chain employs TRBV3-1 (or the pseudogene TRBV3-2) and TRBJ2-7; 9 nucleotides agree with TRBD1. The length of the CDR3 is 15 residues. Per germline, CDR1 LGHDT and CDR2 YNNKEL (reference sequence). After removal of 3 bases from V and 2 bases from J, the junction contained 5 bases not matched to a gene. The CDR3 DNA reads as TGTGCCAGCAGCCAGGGACAGGGAGCCCCCTACGAGCAGTACTTC. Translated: CASSQGQGAPYEQYF.

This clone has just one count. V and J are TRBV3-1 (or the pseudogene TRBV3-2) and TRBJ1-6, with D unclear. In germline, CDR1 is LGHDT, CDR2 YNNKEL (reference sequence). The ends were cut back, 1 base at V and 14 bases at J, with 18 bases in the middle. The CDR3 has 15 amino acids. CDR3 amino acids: CASSQGWQDLGSLHF. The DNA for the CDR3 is TGTGCCAGCAGCCAAGGATGGCAAGACCTAGGGTCCCTCCACTTT.

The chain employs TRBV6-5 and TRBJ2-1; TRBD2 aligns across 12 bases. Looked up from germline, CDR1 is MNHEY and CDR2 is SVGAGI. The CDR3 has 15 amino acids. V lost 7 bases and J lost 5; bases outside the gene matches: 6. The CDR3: CASIPSGRDNNEQFF. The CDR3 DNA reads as TGTGCCAGCATCCCTAGCGGGAGGGATAACAATGAGCAGTTCTTC.

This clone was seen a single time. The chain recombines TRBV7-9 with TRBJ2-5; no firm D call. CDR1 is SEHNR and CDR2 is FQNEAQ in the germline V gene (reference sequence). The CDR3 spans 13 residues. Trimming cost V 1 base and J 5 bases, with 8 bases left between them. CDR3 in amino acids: CASSLGIRETQYF. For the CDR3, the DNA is TGTGCCAGCAGCTTAGGGATAAGGGAGACCCAGTACTTC. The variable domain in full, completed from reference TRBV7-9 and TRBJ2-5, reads DTGVSQNPRHKITKRGQNVTFRCDPISEHNRLYWYRQTLGQGPEFLTYFQNEAQLEKSRLLSDRFSAERPKGSFSTLEIQRTEQGDSAMYLCASSLGIRETQYFGPGTRLLVL.

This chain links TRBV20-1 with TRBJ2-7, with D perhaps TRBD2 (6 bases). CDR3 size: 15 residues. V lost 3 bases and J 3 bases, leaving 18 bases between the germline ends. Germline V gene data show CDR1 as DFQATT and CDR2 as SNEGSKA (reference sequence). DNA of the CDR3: TGCAGTGCTAGTTGGGTCACCCGGGGGATCTACGAGCAGTACTTC. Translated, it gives CSASWVTRGIYEQYF.